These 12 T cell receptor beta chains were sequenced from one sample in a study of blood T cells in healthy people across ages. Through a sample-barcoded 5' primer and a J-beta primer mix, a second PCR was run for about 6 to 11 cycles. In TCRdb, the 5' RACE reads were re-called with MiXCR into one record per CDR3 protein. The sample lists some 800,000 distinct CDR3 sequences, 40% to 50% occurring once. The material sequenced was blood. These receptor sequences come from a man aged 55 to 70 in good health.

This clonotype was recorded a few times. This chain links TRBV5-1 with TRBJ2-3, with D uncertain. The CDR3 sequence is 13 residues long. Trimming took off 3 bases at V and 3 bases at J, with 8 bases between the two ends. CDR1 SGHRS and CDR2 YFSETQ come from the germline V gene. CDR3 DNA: TGCGCCAGCAGCTACTACAAAACAGATACGCAGTATTTT. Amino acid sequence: CASSYYKTDTQYF.

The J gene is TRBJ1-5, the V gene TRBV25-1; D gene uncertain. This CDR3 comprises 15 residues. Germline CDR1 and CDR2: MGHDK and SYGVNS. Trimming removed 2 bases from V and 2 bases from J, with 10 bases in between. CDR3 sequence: CASSEEGRGNQPQHF. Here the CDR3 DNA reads TGTGCCAGCAGTGAAGAGGGAAGAGGCAATCAGCCCCAGCATTTT.

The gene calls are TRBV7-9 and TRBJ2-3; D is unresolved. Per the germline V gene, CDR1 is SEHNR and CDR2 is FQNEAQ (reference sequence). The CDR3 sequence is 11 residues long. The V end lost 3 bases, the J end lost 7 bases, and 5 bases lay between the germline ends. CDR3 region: CASSFPNTQYF. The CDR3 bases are TGTGCCAGCAGCTTCCCGAATACGCAGTATTTT. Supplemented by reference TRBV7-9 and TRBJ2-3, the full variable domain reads DTGVSQNPRHKITKRGQNVTFRCDPISEHNRLYWYRQTLGQGPEFLTYFQNEAQLEKSRLLSDRFSAERPKGSFSTLEIQRTEQGDSAMYLCASSFPNTQYFGPGTRLTVL.

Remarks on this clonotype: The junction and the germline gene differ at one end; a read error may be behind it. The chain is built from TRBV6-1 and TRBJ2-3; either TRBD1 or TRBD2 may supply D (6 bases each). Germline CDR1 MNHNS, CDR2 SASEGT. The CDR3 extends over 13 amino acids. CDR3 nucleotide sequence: TGTGCCAGCAGCGAGGGGGGCACAGGTACGCAGTATTTT. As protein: CASSEGGTGTQYF.

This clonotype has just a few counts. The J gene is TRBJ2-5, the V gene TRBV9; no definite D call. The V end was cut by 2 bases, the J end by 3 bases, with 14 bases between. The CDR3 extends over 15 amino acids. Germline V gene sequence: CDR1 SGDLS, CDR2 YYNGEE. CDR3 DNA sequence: TGTGCCAGCAGCGTTCGGTTCACGGGTGAAGAGACCCAGTACTTC. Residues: CASSVRFTGEETQYF.

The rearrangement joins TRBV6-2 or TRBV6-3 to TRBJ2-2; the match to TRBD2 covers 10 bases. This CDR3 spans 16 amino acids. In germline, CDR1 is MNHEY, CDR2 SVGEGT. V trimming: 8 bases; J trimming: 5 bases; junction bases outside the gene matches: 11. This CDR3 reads CASWSSGGPLTGELFF. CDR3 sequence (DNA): TGTGCCAGCTGGAGTAGCGGGGGGCCACTAACCGGGGAGCTGTTTTTT.

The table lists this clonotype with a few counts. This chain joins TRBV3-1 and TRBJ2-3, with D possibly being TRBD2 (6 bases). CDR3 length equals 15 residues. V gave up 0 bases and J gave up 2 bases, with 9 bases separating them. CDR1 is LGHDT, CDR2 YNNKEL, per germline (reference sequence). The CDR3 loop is CASSQDGGYTDTQYF. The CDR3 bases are TGTGCCAGCAGCCAAGATGGGGGGTACACAGATACGCAGTATTTT.

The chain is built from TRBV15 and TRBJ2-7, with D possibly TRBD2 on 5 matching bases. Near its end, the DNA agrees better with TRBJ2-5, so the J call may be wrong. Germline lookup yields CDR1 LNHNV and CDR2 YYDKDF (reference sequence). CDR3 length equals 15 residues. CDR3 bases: TGTGCCACCAGCAGAGGGAGGACCCACAGCGAGACCCAGTACTTC. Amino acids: CATSRGRTHSETQYF.

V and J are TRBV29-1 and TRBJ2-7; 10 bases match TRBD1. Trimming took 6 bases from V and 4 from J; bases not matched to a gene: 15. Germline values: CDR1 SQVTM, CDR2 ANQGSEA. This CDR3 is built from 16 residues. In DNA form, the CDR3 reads TGCAGCGTGGCCCCGGGACAGGGGACTGCTAGGTACGAGCAGTACTTC. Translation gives CSVAPGQGTARYEQYF.

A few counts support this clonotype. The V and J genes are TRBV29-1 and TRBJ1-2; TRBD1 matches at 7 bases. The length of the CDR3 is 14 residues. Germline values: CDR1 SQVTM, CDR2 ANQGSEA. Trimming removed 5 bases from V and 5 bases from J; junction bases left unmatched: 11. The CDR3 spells CSVWTGQKVYGYTF. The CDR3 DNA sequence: TGCAGCGTTTGGACGGGACAGAAGGTTTATGGCTACACCTTC.

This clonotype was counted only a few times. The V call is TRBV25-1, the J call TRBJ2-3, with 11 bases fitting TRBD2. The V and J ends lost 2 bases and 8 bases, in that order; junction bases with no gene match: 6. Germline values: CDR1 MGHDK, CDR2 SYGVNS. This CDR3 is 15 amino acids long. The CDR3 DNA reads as TGTGCCAGCAGTGAAAAAGGACTAGCGGGCGGTACGCAGTATTTT. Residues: CASSEKGLAGGTQYF.

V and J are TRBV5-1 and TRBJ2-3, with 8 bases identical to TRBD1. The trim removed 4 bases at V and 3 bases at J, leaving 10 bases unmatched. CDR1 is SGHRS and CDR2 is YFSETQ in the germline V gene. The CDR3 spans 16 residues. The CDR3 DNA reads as TGCGCCAGCAGCAAACCGACAGGGGCGGGTACAGATACGCAGTATTTT. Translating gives CASSKPTGAGTDTQYF.